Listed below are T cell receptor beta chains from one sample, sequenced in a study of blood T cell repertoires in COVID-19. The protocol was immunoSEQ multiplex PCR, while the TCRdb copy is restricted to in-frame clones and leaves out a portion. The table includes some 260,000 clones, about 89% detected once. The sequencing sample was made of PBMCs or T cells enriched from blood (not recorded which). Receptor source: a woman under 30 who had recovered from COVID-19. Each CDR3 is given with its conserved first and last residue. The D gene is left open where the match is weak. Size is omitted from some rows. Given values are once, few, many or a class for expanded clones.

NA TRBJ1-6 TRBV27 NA CASSFAGPDSPLHF TGTGCCAGCAGTTTTGCAGGGCCGGATTCACCCCTCCACTTT
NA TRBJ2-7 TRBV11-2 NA CASSLGGGPYEQYF TGTGCCAGCAGCTTAGGGGGAGGCCCCTACGAGCAGTACTTC
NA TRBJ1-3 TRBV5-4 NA CASSQDTAFSGNTIYF TGTGCCAGCAGCCAGGACACCGCCTTCTCTGGAAACACCATATATTTT
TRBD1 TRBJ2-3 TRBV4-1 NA CASSQTGQGTDTQYF TGCGCCAGCAGCCAAACGGGACAGGGGACAGATACGCAGTATTTT
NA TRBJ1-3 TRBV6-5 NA CASSYSRSGNTIYF TGTGCCAGCAGTTACTCGCGATCGGGAAACACCATATATTTT
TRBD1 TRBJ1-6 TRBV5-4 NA CASSLIGQGWNSPLHF TGTGCCAGCAGCTTGATAGGACAGGGGTGGAATTCACCCCTCCACTTT
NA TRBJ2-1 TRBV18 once CASSLRGENRQFF TGTGCCAGCTCACTACGGGGAGAGAATCGGCAGTTCTTC
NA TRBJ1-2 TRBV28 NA CASIGGAADYGYTF TGTGCCAGCATCGGGGGGGCCGCCGACTATGGCTACACCTTC
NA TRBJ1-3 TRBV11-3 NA CASSLDRDLGSGNTIYF TGTGCCAGCAGCTTAGATCGGGACTTGGGGTCTGGAAACACCATATATTTT
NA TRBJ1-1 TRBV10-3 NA CAIRGTHKNTEAFF TGTGCCATCAGGGGGACACACAAGAACACTGAAGCTTTCTTT
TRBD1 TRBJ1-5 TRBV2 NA CASSERRTGPMNSNQPQHF TGTGCCAGCAGTGAAAGGAGGACAGGCCCGATGAATAGCAATCAGCCCCAGCATTTT
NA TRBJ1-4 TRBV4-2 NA CASSQDRGKLFF TGTGCCAGCAGCCAAGATCGAGGGAAACTGTTTTTT
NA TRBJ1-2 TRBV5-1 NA CASSLEVGGAYGYTF TGCGCCAGCAGCTTGGAAGTTGGGGGGGCCTATGGCTACACCTTC
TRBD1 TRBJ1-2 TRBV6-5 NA CASRRDRGLGGYTF TGTGCCAGCAGGCGGGACAGGGGGCTTGGTGGCTACACCTTC
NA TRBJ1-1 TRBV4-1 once CASSQDTGVVTEAFF TGCGCCAGCAGCCAAGATACGGGGGTGGTCACTGAAGCTTTCTTT
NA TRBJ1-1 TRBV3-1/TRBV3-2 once CASSTYRGSTEAFF TGTGCCAGCAGCACCTACCGGGGTAGTACTGAAGCTTTCTTT
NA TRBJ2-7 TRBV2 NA CASSRSTEQYF TGTGCCAGCAGTCGTTCTACCGAGCAGTACTTC
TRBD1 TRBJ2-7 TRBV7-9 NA CASSSRWGQGAASSYEQYF TGTGCCAGCAGCTCACGTTGGGGACAGGGGGCAGCGAGCTCCTACGAGCAGTACTTC
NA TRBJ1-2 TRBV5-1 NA CASSFSGTKDYGYTF TGCGCCAGCAGCTTTTCCGGGACAAAAGATTATGGCTACACCTTC
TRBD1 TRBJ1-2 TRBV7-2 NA CASSLRWGTGDGYTF TGTGCCAGCAGCTTAAGATGGGGGACAGGGGATGGCTACACCTTC
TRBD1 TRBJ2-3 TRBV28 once CASSFLAGQGATDTQYF TGTGCCAGCAGTTTTCTTGCGGGACAGGGAGCCACAGATACGCAGTATTTT
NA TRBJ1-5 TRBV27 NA CASSLRGGHNQPQHF TGTGCCAGCAGTTTAAGAGGGGGTCACAATCAGCCCCAGCATTTT
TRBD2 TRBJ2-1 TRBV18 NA CASSTRLAGASSYNEQFF TGTGCCAGCTCAACTCGACTAGCGGGAGCGAGCTCCTACAATGAGCAGTTCTTC
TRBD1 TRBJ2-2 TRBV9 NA CASRRGQGPTGELFF TGTGCCAGCAGGAGGGGACAGGGGCCCACCGGGGAGCTGTTTTTT
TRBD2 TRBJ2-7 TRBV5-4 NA CASSLAGSYEQYF TGTGCCAGCAGCCTAGCGGGATCCTACGAGCAGTACTTC
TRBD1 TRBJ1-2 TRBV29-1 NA CSAGQGDGYTF TGCAGCGCCGGACAGGGGGATGGCTACACCTTC
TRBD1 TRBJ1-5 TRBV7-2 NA CASSRGTANQPQHF TGTGCCAGCAGCCGCGGGACAGCAAATCAGCCCCAGCATTTT
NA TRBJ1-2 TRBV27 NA CASSLQGTEIYGYTF TGTGCCAGCAGTCTACAGGGTACGGAAATCTATGGCTACACCTTC
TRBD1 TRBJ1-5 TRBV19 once CASTNVGQGNQPQHF TGTGCCAGTACTAACGTAGGACAGGGCAATCAGCCCCAGCATTTT
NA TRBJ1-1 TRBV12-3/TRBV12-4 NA CASSLFARLPFF TGTGCCAGCAGTTTATTTGCGCGTCTCCCTTTCTTT
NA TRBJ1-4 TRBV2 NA CATHLEQVGEKLFF TGTGCCACCCATCTTGAACAGGTGGGAGAAAAACTGTTTTTT
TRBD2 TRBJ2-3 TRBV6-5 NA CASRDGTSGADTQYF TGTGCCAGCAGAGACGGGACTAGCGGGGCGGATACGCAGTATTTT
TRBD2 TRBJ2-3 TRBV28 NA CASLSSGSTDTQYF TGTGCCAGCCTGAGTAGCGGGAGCACAGATACGCAGTATTTT
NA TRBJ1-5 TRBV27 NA CASALGANGVRNQPQHF TGTGCCAGCGCCCTTGGGGCAAATGGCGTCCGCAATCAGCCCCAGCATTTT
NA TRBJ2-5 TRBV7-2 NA CASSLSWRVAQETQYF TGTGCCAGCAGCTTAAGTTGGCGGGTAGCGCAGGAGACCCAGTACTTC
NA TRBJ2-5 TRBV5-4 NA CASSPIGHLPGTQYF TGTGCCAGCAGCCCTATTGGGCACTTACCCGGGACCCAGTACTTC
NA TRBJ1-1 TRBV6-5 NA CASGPGGGLTEAFF TGTGCCAGCGGCCCGGGGGGTGGCCTCACTGAAGCTTTCTTT
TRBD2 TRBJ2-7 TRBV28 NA CASYTNKREFHF TGTGCCAGCTATACCAATAAGCGGGAGTTTCACTTC
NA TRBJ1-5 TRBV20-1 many CSASGRGRNQPQHF TGCAGTGCTAGTGGGCGGGGCAGGAATCAGCCCCAGCATTTT
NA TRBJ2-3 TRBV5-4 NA CASSPTSTDTQYF TGTGCCAGCAGCCCGACTTCAACGGATACGCAGTATTTT
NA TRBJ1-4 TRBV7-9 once CASSLSIAGEKLFF TGTGCCAGCAGCTTATCCATTGCGGGTGAAAAACTGTTTTTT
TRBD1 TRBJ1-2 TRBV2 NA CAGLGQGLSYTF TGTGCCGGCCTGGGACAGGGGTTAAGCTACACCTTC
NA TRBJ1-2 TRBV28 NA CASSSYTPGDYGYTF TGTGCCAGCAGTTCATATACCCCAGGGGACTATGGCTACACCTTC
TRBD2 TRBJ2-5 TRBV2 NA CASRYTSDQETQYF TGTGCCAGCAGGTATACTAGCGACCAAGAGACCCAGTACTTC
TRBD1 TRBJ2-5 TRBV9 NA CASSVWTGEETQYF TGTGCCAGCAGCGTATGGACAGGGGAAGAGACCCAGTACTTC
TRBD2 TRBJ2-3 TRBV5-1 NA CASIWGTSGAPGTQYF TGCGCCAGCATTTGGGGGACTAGCGGGGCCCCGGGAACGCAGTATTTT
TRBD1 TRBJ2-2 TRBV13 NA CASSAERGPGGELFF TGTGCCAGCAGCGCGGAAAGGGGGCCTGGCGGGGAGCTGTTTTTT
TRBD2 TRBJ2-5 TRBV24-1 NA CATSDRSGTSQETQYF TGTGCCACCAGTGATAGATCCGGGACTAGCCAAGAGACCCAGTACTTC
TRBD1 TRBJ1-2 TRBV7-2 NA CASSVTGGSVYGYTF TGTGCCAGCAGCGTGACAGGGGGCAGCGTCTATGGCTACACCTTC
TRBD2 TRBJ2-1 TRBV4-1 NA CASSTRPWLAGGYSYNEQFF TGCGCCAGCAGCACGCGTCCTTGGCTAGCGGGGGGGTACTCCTACAATGAGCAGTTCTTC
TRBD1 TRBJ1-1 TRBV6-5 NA CASNKQGAAVGAFF TGTGCCAGCAACAAACAGGGGGCAGCTGTAGGAGCTTTCTTT
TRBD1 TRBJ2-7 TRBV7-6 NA CASSFTSQGAYEQYF TGTGCCAGCAGCTTTACGAGCCAGGGGGCCTACGAGCAGTACTTC
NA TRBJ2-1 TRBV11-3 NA CASSLGGTSSYNEQFF TGTGCCAGCAGCTTAGGAGGTACAAGCTCCTACAATGAGCAGTTCTTC
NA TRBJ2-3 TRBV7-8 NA CASSLAPPARGGSSTDTQYF TGTGCCAGCAGCTTAGCCCCTCCGGCTAGAGGTGGCTCTAGCACAGATACGCAGTATTTT
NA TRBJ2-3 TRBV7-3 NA CASSALGGDTDTQYF TGTGCCAGCAGCGCCCTAGGGGGGGACACAGATACGCAGTATTTT
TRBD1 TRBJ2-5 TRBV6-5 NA CASSPQGQETQYF TGTGCCAGCAGTCCACAGGGGCAAGAGACCCAGTACTTC
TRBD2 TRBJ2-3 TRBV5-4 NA CAYTASGGQDTQYF TGTGCCTATACGGCTAGCGGGGGCCAGGATACGCAGTATTTT
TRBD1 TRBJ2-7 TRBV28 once CASSYAGTGAYEQYF TGTGCCAGCAGTTACGCCGGGACAGGGGCTTACGAGCAGTACTTC
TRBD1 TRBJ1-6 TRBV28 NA CASSRTGSRNSPLHF TGTGCCAGCAGTAGGACAGGGTCACGCAATTCACCCCTCCACTTT